Following are 20 T cell receptor beta chains from one sample sequenced in a study of blood T cell repertoires in COVID-19. TCRdb's copy holds only in-frame clones and misses some; the assay was immunoSEQ multiplex PCR. The top ten hold about 1.6% of the sample, which has under 300,000 clones, about 87% seen once. Sequencing used PBMCs or T cells enriched from blood (not recorded which). The receptors originated from a woman aged 50 to 65 who had recovered from COVID-19.

The chain joins TRBV10-3 to TRBJ1-1, with 9 bases that match TRBD1. Losses at the gene ends were 10 bases for V and 6 bases for J; bases not matched to a gene: 9. This CDR3 has 13 residues. CDR1 is ENHRY and CDR2 is SYGVKD in the germline V gene. CDR3 amino acids: CATGTGTRPEAFF. The CDR3 region has the DNA TGTGCCACCGGGACAGGGACCCGCCCTGAAGCTTTCTTT.

The count of this clone is one. The chain couples TRBV9 to TRBJ1-2, with D tentatively TRBD1 (5 bases). Germline CDR1 is SGDLS and CDR2 is YYNGEE. This CDR3 spans 13 amino acids. Deletions cut 4 bases from V and 6 bases from J, with 13 bases between. As DNA, the CDR3 is TGTGCCAGCAGCCTAGGGGAGAGGGATGGCTACACCTTC. Encoded protein: CASSLGERDGYTF.

The chain combines TRBV6-4 with TRBJ2-3; 11 nucleotides agree with TRBD2. The CDR3 is made up of 15 amino acids. Germline V lookup: CDR1 MRHNA, CDR2 SNTAGT. V dropped 3 bases and J dropped 3; count of bases not matched to a gene: 2. Here the CDR3 DNA reads TGTGCCAGCAGTGAACTAGCGGGGGCGACAGATACGCAGTATTTT. Translating gives CASSELAGATDTQYF.

The genes are TRBV28 and TRBJ1-6; D not certain. This CDR3 comprises 13 residues. Germline V gene data show CDR1 as MDHEN and CDR2 as SYDVKM. V was clipped by 2 bases and J by 15 bases, with 14 bases between them. The CDR3 bases are TGTGCCAGCAGTTTAGGGCTCACCCAGCTCCTCCACTTT. Its translation: CASSLGLTQLLHF.

The rearrangement links TRBV2 to TRBJ2-1; TRBD1 might be the D (6 bases). Germline lookup yields CDR1 SNHLY and CDR2 FYNNEI. The V and J ends lost 6 bases and 10 bases respectively, with 16 bases between them. The CDR3 has 13 residues. The chain's CDR3 is CASRQGATEEQFF. CDR3 coding DNA: TGTGCCAGCAGACAGGGCGCCACGGAGGAGCAGTTCTTC.

The CDR3 nucleotides are TGTGCCAGCAGTCCTCGGACAGGCCCTAACTATGGCTACACCTTC. Translating it yields CASSPRTGPNYGYTF. The chain recombines TRBV28 with TRBJ1-2; 7 bases fit TRBD1. V was clipped by 5 bases and J by 0 bases; unmatched bases: 6. The germline V gene encodes CDR1 MDHEN and CDR2 SYDVKM. This CDR3 has 15 amino acids.

This sequence joins TRBV5-1 and TRBJ2-5; 8 bases are a match to TRBD1. Germline CDR1 SGHRS, CDR2 YFSETQ. The CDR3 is 15 residues long. V dropped 4 bases and J dropped 4; count of bases not matched to a gene: 9. CDR3 region: CASSMGQAGGETQYF. The CDR3 DNA reads as TGCGCCAGCAGCATGGGACAGGCGGGTGGAGAGACCCAGTACTTC.

The chain couples TRBV15 to TRBJ2-6; D is unresolved. Deletions cut 3 bases from V and 1 base from J, with 4 bases between. In germline, CDR1 is LNHNV, CDR2 YYDKDF (reference sequence). The CDR3 loop spans 14 amino acids. The DNA for the CDR3 is TGTGCCACCAGCAGCAGGTCTGGGGCCAACGTCCTGACTTTC. It codes for CATSSRSGANVLTF.

Only one count was recorded for this clone. The V gene is TRBV7-9, the J gene TRBJ1-2; D gene unclear. CDR1 SEHNR and CDR2 FQNEAQ come from the germline V gene (reference sequence). This CDR3 contains 14 residues. V shed 2 bases and J shed 8 bases, with 15 bases lying between them. CDR3 region: CASSLISLEEGYTF. CDR3 coding DNA: TGTGCCAGCAGCTTAATTTCGTTGGAGGAGGGCTACACCTTC.

The gene calls are TRBV4-2 and TRBJ1-2; D gene ambiguous. V dropped 0 bases and J dropped 6 bases, with 14 bases sitting between them. The CDR3 covers 15 residues. Germline CDR1 reads LGHNA; CDR2 reads YNFKEQ. The CDR3 region has the DNA TGTGCCAGCAGCCAAGAACTAGTACCCGACAATGGCTACACCTTC. It is translated as CASSQELVPDNGYTF.

This sequence joins TRBV19 and TRBJ2-1; D is possibly TRBD2 (6 bases). The CDR3 runs to 14 residues. Germline CDR1 and CDR2: LNHDA and SQIVND (reference sequence). V was pared by 7 bases and J by 6 bases, with 16 bases between. The CDR3 here is CASKTRNPPNEQFF. DNA for the CDR3: TGTGCCAGTAAGACTAGAAATCCCCCCAATGAGCAGTTCTTC. The variable domain in full, completed from reference TRBV19 and TRBJ2-1, reads DGGITQSPKYLFRKEGQNVTLSCEQNLNHDAMYWYRQDPGQGLRLIYYSQIVNDFQKGDIAEGYSVSREKKESFPLTVTSAQKNPTAFYLCASKTRNPPNEQFFGPGTRLTVL.

The genes are TRBV7-2 and TRBJ2-3, with TRBD2 matching 8 bases. Germline loops: CDR1 SGHTA, CDR2 FQGNSA. V gave up 5 bases and J gave up 6 bases; unmatched junction bases: 16. The CDR3 covers 17 residues. The CDR3 DNA follows: TGTGCCAGCAGCCCCAATCTGGGAAGCGGGAGCTTCGATACGCAGTATTTT. This codes for CASSPNLGSGSFDTQYF.

The J gene is TRBJ2-2, the V gene TRBV9; 7 bases line up with TRBD2. Germline V gene lookup returns CDR1 SGDLS and CDR2 YYNGEE. The V and J ends lost 2 bases and 2 bases, in that order; junction bases with no gene match: 9. The CDR3 length is 17 residues. Written as DNA, the CDR3 is TGTGCCAGCAGCGTCGACGCGGGGAGGGTAAACACCGGGGAGCTGTTTTTT. Encoded protein: CASSVDAGRVNTGELFF.

The chain recombines TRBV5-1 with TRBJ1-1; tentatively, D is TRBD1 (5 bases). The CDR3 is 13 residues long. Germline assignment: CDR1 SGHRS and CDR2 YFSETQ. Trimming took off 4 bases at V and 6 bases at J, with 13 bases between the two ends. Here the CDR3 DNA reads TGCGCCAGCAGCGAGACGGACACCGCTGAAGCTTTCTTT. Amino acids: CASSETDTAEAFF.

This clone was detected only once. The chain recombines TRBV14 with TRBJ2-2; 12 bases fit TRBD2. Per germline, CDR1 SGHDN and CDR2 FVKESK. This CDR3 comprises 16 residues. V lost 3 bases and J lost 5; bases outside the gene matches: 4. The CDR3, as DNA: TGTGCCAGCAGCCATTGGACTAGCGGGGAAACCGGGGAGCTGTTTTTT. As protein: CASSHWTSGETGELFF.

J is TRBJ2-7 and V is TRBV4-1; 13 bases align to TRBD2. Germline CDR1 MGHRA, CDR2 YSYEKL. V trimming: 1 base; J trimming: 4 bases; junction bases outside the gene matches: 7. This CDR3 has 17 residues. CDR3 sequence: CASSQGPTSGREYEQYF. CDR3 nucleotides: TGCGCCAGCAGCCAAGGTCCAACTAGCGGGAGGGAATACGAGCAGTACTTC.

V and J are TRBV5-5 and TRBJ2-7, with 9 nucleotides matching TRBD1. With 4 bases clipped from V and 3 bases from J, the junction kept 14 bases outside the gene matches. Germline lookup yields CDR1 SGHKS and CDR2 YYEKEE (reference sequence). The CDR3 is 17 residues long. CDR3 in amino acids: CASSGTTGGLVLYEQYF. In DNA, the CDR3 is TGTGCCAGCAGCGGGACCACAGGGGGCCTAGTACTCTACGAGCAGTACTTC.

The V gene is TRBV19, the J gene TRBJ1-4, with a weak D call TRBD1 (6 bases). This CDR3 is built from 15 residues. With 6 bases removed from V and 4 bases from J, the gap between germline ends came to 15 bases. CDR1 LNHDA and CDR2 SQIVND come from the germline V gene (reference sequence). The CDR3 loop reads CASRLNDRRNEKLFF. The DNA for the CDR3 is TGTGCCAGTAGACTAAATGACAGGCGTAATGAAAAACTGTTTTTT.

The rearrangement uses TRBV14 and TRBJ1-1; D is uncertain. Germline-derived CDR1 and CDR2 are SGHDN and FVKESK. V was cut by 3 bases and J by 8 bases, with 13 bases left in between. The CDR3 sequence is 13 residues long. The CDR3 nucleotides read TGTGCCAGCAGCCAGACTGAGATGGCGGAAGCTTTCTTT. It yields the protein CASSQTEMAEAFF.

V is TRBV5-4 and J is TRBJ2-7; TRBD2 matches 10 bases. The J segment lost 3 bases and the V segment lost 3 bases, leaving 6 bases of the junction unmatched. Germline CDR1 reads SGHNT; CDR2 reads YYREEE (reference sequence). The CDR3 spans 15 residues. CDR3 region: CASSSKAGGIYEQYF. CDR3 DNA sequence: TGTGCCAGCAGCTCCAAAGCGGGAGGGATCTACGAGCAGTACTTC.